The 27 T cell receptor beta chains below were found in one sample sequenced in a study of cytomegalovirus exposure and HLA in healthy donors. Vbeta (60) and Jbeta (13) primers were used in the PCR. Sequencing used immunoSEQ multiplex PCR; TCRdb keeps in-frame clones, though not all of them. The data hold about 140,000 clones, with around a tenth observed a single time. Sequencing was done on a sample of PBMCs. The receptors were sampled from a man aged 50 to 59 in good health and CMV-seronegative.

This clone was detected only a few times. The J gene is TRBJ1-1, the V gene TRBV29-1; TRBD1 matches 9 bases. CDR3 length: 13 residues. The J segment lost 1 base and the V segment lost 7 bases, leaving 4 bases of the junction unmatched. CDR1 is SQVTM and CDR2 is ANQGSEA in the germline V gene. The CDR3 here is CSAGQGQNTEAFF. The CDR3 DNA reads as TGCAGCGCCGGACAGGGGCAGAACACTGAAGCTTTCTTT.

This clone was recorded a few times. V is TRBV29-1 and J is TRBJ2-1; D is unresolved. With 6 bases removed from V and 12 bases from J, the gap between germline ends came to 12 bases. The CDR3 is 10 amino acids. Per germline, CDR1 SQVTM and CDR2 ANQGSEA. CDR3 residues: CSVEELWQFF. CDR3 nucleotides: TGCAGCGTCGAGGAGCTGTGGCAGTTCTTC.

A few counts support this clone. The chain joins TRBV7-9 to TRBJ2-5; D gene unclear. The V and J ends lost 6 bases and 5 bases respectively, with 16 bases between them. The CDR3 totals 14 residues. Germline V gene data show CDR1 as SEHNR and CDR2 as FQNEAQ (reference sequence). The CDR3 loop is CASRPSGGVETQYF. CDR3 sequence (DNA): TGTGCCAGCAGGCCTTCGGGTGGCGTCGAGACCCAGTACTTC.

Concerning this clone itself: In the same sample, other DNA sequences code for this CDR3. V gene TRBV30 combines with J gene TRBJ1-2; D gene uncertain. This CDR3 region has 11 residues. Germline loops: CDR1 GTSNPN, CDR2 SVGIG (reference sequence). The V gene lost 2 bases and the J gene lost 2 bases, with 3 bases spanning the gap. The CDR3 nucleotides are TGTGCCTGGAGTAGCAACTATGGCTACACCTTC. This translates into CAWSSNYGYTF.

This chain links TRBV27 with TRBJ2-5, with D possibly TRBD1 on 6 matching bases. The germline gives CDR1 MNHEY, CDR2 SMNVEV (reference sequence). The CDR3 loop spans 13 amino acids. The V end was cut by 8 bases, the J end by 2 bases, with 12 bases between. The CDR3: CASSRGIQETQYF. DNA for the CDR3: TGTGCCAGCTCAAGGGGGATTCAAGAGACCCAGTACTTC.

Only a few counts were recorded for this clone. The gene calls are TRBV23-1 and TRBJ1-5; 9 bases line up with TRBD1. TRBV23-1 belongs to the ORF category, with a function that is uncertain. The length of the CDR3 is 20 residues. Trimming removed 1 base from V and 3 bases from J; junction bases left unmatched: 16. In DNA, the CDR3 is TGCGCCAGCAGTCAATTGCTATCGCCCCCGAGACAGGGGGTCAATCAGCCCCAGCATTTT. Amino acid sequence: CASSQLLSPPRQGVNQPQHF.

In its sample, this clone was seen a few times. CDR3 nucleotides: TGTGCCAGCTCACCACCGGCGGCTAACTATGGCTACACCTTC. Its protein product is CASSPPAANYGYTF. V is TRBV18 and J is TRBJ1-2; no firm D call. V lost 0 bases and J 0 bases, leaving 5 bases between the germline ends. In germline, CDR1 is KGHSH, CDR2 LQKENI. CDR3 length equals 14 residues.

In this sample, this clone turned up a few times. The V and J genes are TRBV30 and TRBJ2-7; D is unresolved. This CDR3 comprises 13 residues. Trimming left V 0 bases short and J 3 bases short, with 9 bases between. The germline V gene encodes CDR1 GTSNPN and CDR2 SVGIG (reference sequence). The CDR3 nucleotides read TGTGCCTGGAGTGTTTACAGCTACTACGAGCAGTACTTC. It translates to CAWSVYSYYEQYF.

CDR3: CASSPSGLNTEAFF. In DNA, the CDR3 is TGTGCCAGCAGCCCTTCAGGGTTGAACACTGAAGCTTTCTTT. The rearrangement links TRBV7-6 to TRBJ1-1; the D gene is possibly TRBD1 (5 bases). CDR3 length: 14 residues. V was trimmed by 5 bases and J by 0 bases, leaving 10 bases between them. Germline lookup yields CDR1 SGHVS and CDR2 FNYEAQ.

This clone was seen only a few times. The V gene is TRBV2, the J gene TRBJ2-6; 7 positions agree with TRBD1. Germline assignment: CDR1 SNHLY and CDR2 FYNNEI. The J segment lost 2 bases and the V segment lost 6 bases, leaving 4 bases of the junction unmatched. This CDR3 spans 15 amino acids. CDR3 in DNA: TGTGCCAGCAGCGGGACAGACGCTGGGGCCAACGTCCTGACTTTC. It is translated as CASSGTDAGANVLTF.

This sequence joins TRBV11-3 and TRBJ2-5, with a possible D match to TRBD1 (5 bases). This CDR3 has 16 amino acids. V lost 5 bases, J lost 5 bases, and 21 bases lay in between. The germline V gene encodes CDR1 SGHNT and CDR2 YENEEA. Written as DNA, the CDR3 is TGTGCCAGCAGCCCTACGAAGGGGTTCGGGCTGGAGACCCAGTACTTC. It codes for CASSPTKGFGLETQYF.

The chain employs TRBV7-8 and TRBJ1-1; D may be TRBD1 (6 bases). CDR3 length equals 15 residues. Trimming cost V 2 bases and J 4 bases, with 14 bases left between them. Germline V lookup: CDR1 SGHVS, CDR2 FQNEAQ. DNA of the CDR3: TGTGCCAGCAGCTTATTTCGGGACATAGCCACTGAAGCTTTCTTT. Protein product: CASSLFRDIATEAFF.

The gene calls are TRBV18 and TRBJ1-1, with a tentative D call TRBD1 (6 bases). The V end lost 6 bases, the J end lost 3 bases, and 17 bases lay between the germline ends. Germline V gene lookup returns CDR1 KGHSH and CDR2 LQKENI. This CDR3 region has 15 residues. The CDR3 spells CASSSRDISDTEAFF. For the CDR3, the DNA is TGTGCCAGCTCCTCCCGGGACATATCGGACACTGAAGCTTTCTTT.

This clone was picked up a small number of times. The chain links TRBV18 to TRBJ1-1, with 7 bases aligning to TRBD1. Germline values: CDR1 KGHSH, CDR2 LQKENI. This CDR3 region has 17 residues. Trimming took 3 bases from V and 4 from J; bases not matched to a gene: 14. The CDR3 sequence is CASSPSRTGALGTEAFF. DNA of the CDR3: TGTGCCAGCTCACCTTCCAGAACAGGGGCACTAGGCACTGAAGCTTTCTTT.

This clone was recorded a few times. The V call is TRBV7-8, the J call TRBJ2-3; weak D call: TRBD2 (6 bases). CDR3 length: 15 amino acids. Per the germline V gene, CDR1 is SGHVS and CDR2 is FQNEAQ. V lost 0 bases and J lost 2, with 9 bases in between. The CDR3 DNA is TGTGCCAGCAGCTTAGCGCGGGGACTCACAGATACGCAGTATTTT. This gives the protein CASSLARGLTDTQYF.

Regarding this clone: One junction end disagrees with the germline gene, perhaps due to a read error. This sequence joins TRBV7-8 and TRBJ1-2, with 10 bases matching TRBD1. Germline lookup yields CDR1 SGHVS and CDR2 FQNEAQ. The CDR3 totals 15 residues. The chain's CDR3 is CASSLGQGALYGYPF. In nucleotides, the CDR3 is TGTGCCAGCAGCTTAGGACAGGGGGCCCTCTATGGCTACCCCTTC.

This clone was counted a few times. J is TRBJ1-4 and V is TRBV7-2, with a tentative D call TRBD1 (6 bases). The germline V gene has CDR1 SGHTA and CDR2 FQGNSA. The CDR3 totals 14 residues. V was shortened by 1 base and J by 11 bases, with 14 bases between the two germline ends. CDR3 in amino acids: CASSLGDRSGKLFF. CDR3 nucleotide sequence: TGTGCCAGCAGCTTAGGAGACAGGTCCGGGAAACTGTTTTTT.

The V gene is TRBV5-5, the J gene TRBJ1-1; no reliable D call. This CDR3 is 15 amino acids long. Looked up from germline, CDR1 is SGHKS and CDR2 is YYEKEE (reference sequence). Trimming cost V 5 bases and J 2 bases, with 16 bases left between them. The CDR3 coding sequence is TGTGCCAGCAGTTCTCTTGGACTGGGAAACACTGAAGCTTTCTTT. This translates into CASSSLGLGNTEAFF.

The chain joins TRBV9 to TRBJ1-2; D uncertain. The V gene lost 4 bases and the J gene lost 0 bases, with 10 bases spanning the gap. Looked up from germline, CDR1 is SGDLS and CDR2 is YYNGEE. This CDR3 spans 14 amino acids. CDR3 loop: CASSPEGSNYGYTF. CDR3 coding DNA: TGTGCCAGCAGCCCTGAGGGATCTAACTATGGCTACACCTTC.

This clone was picked up a small number of times. DNA for the CDR3: TGTGCCAGCAGCTTAGGCGGGGGGGGCCTGGATGAGCAGTTCTTC. Protein product: CASSLGGGGLDEQFF. V usage is TRBV7-9 and J usage is TRBJ2-1; 9 bases agree with TRBD2. This CDR3 comprises 15 residues. The ends lost 1 base at V and 8 bases at J; junction bases unmatched: 6. The V gene's germline CDR1 is SEHNR and CDR2 FQNEAQ (reference sequence).

This rearrangement joins TRBV28 to TRBJ1-2, with 12 positions matching TRBD1. CDR1 MDHEN and CDR2 SYDVKM come from the germline V gene. V gave up 6 bases and J gave up 7 bases; unmatched junction bases: 21. The CDR3 sequence is 19 residues long. The CDR3 loop reads CASSLGRNRDRGRLGGYTF. The CDR3 DNA sequence: TGTGCCAGCAGCTTGGGGAGAAACCGGGACAGGGGGCGCTTAGGTGGCTACACCTTC.

This chain connects TRBV5-6 to TRBJ2-7, with 9 bases identical to TRBD1. The germline V gene has CDR1 SGHDT and CDR2 YYEEEE. The CDR3 runs 15 residues. V was clipped by 0 bases and J by 3 bases; unmatched bases: 4. The CDR3 region is CASSLGQGGLYEQYF. The DNA of the CDR3 is TGTGCCAGCAGCTTGGGACAGGGGGGGCTCTACGAGCAGTACTTC.

This clone was seen only a few times. The sample has other DNA sequences that encode this CDR3 too. The V gene is TRBV7-9, the J gene TRBJ2-7; 8 nucleotides align to TRBD2. The CDR3 contains 14 residues. The V and J ends lost 5 bases and 3 bases, in that order; junction bases with no gene match: 6. Germline CDR1 is SEHNR and CDR2 is FQNEAQ (reference sequence). CDR3 loop: CASSPSGSGYEQYF. The CDR3, as DNA: TGTGCCAGCAGCCCCAGCGGGAGCGGCTACGAGCAGTACTTC.

The rearrangement uses TRBV6-5 and TRBJ1-1; 9 bases fit TRBD1. V lost 4 bases to trimming and J lost 4 bases; unmatched junction nucleotides: 7. CDR3 length equals 15 residues. Germline CDR1 reads MNHEY; CDR2 reads SVGAGI. CDR3 protein: CASSSRTGATTEAFF. The CDR3 DNA reads TGTGCCAGCAGTTCCCGGACAGGGGCTACCACTGAAGCTTTCTTT.

This clone was seen a few times. The chain recombines TRBV7-2 with TRBJ2-5; the D gene is possibly TRBD2 (6 bases). The CDR3 runs 13 residues. Trimming removed 3 bases at V and 5 bases at J, with 10 bases between. Germline assignment: CDR1 SGHTA and CDR2 FQGNSA. CDR3 bases: TGTGCCAGCAGCTTTACACGGGAGGAGACCCAGTACTTC. Translation gives CASSFTREETQYF.

This clone was seen a few times. The chain is built from TRBV27 and TRBJ2-7; 10 nucleotides agree with TRBD2. Germline CDR1 is MNHEY and CDR2 is SMNVEV (reference sequence). With V trimmed by 3 bases and J by 2 bases, 1 base remained unmatched. The CDR3 spans 14 residues. The CDR3 DNA is TGTGCCAGCAGTTTGCTAGCGGGGGCCTACGAGCAGTACTTC. Protein sequence: CASSLLAGAYEQYF.

This clone was recorded a few times. The chain recombines TRBV6-1 with TRBJ2-3; 10 nucleotides line up with TRBD1. J lost 5 bases, V lost 6 bases, and 5 bases had no gene match. Germline lookup yields CDR1 MNHNS and CDR2 SASEGT. The CDR3 spans 14 residues. In nucleotides, the CDR3 is TGTGCCAGCAGAAAGGACAGGGGGGAAGATACGCAGTATTTT. Translated, it gives CASRKDRGEDTQYF.